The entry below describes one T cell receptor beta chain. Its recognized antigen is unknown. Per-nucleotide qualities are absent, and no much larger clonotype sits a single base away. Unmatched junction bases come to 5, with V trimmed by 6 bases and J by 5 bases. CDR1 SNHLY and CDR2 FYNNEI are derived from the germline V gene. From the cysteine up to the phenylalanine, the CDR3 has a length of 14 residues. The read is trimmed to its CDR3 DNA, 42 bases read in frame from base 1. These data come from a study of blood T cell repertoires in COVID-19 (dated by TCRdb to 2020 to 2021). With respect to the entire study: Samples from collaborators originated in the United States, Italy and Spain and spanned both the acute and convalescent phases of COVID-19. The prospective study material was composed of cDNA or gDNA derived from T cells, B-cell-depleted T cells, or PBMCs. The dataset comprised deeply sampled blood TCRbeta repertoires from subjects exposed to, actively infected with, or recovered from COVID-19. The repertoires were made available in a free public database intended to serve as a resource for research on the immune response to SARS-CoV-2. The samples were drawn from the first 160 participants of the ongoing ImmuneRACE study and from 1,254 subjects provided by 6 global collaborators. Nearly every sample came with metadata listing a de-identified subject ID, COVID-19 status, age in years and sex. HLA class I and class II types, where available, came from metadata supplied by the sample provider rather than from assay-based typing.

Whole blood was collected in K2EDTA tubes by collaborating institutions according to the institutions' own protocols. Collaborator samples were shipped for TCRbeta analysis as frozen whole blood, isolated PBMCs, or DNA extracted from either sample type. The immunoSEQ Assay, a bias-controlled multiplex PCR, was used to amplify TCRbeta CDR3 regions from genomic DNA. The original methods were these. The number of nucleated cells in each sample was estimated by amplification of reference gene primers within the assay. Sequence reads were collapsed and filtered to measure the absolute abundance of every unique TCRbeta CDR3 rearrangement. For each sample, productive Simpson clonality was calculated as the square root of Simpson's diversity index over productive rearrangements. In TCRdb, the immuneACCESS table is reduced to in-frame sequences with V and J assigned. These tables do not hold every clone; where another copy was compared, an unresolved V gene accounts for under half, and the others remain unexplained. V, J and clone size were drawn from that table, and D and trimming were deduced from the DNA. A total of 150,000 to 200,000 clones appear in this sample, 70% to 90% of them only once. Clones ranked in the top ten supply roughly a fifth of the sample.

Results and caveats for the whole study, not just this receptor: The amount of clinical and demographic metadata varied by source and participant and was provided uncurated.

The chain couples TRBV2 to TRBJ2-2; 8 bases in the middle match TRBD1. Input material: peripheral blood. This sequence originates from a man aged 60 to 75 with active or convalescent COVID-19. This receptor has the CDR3 CASRDRVGTGELFF. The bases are TGTGCCAGCAGGGACAGGGTAGGGACCGGGGAGCTGTTTTTT.